This paragraph covers one T cell receptor (beta chain) sequence. The CDR3 spans 13 residues. Germline CDR1 and CDR2: SNHLY and FYNNEI. Deletions cut 6 bases from V and 5 bases from J, with 13 bases between. The data derive from a study of blood T cell repertoires in COVID-19. Cohort placement rested on clinical history that participants reported themselves. In the authors' workflow: Estimates of nucleated cell counts were drawn from the amplification of reference gene primers. Method: immunoSEQ multiplex PCR; TCRdb's copy keeps in-frame clones and lacks some. V, J and clone size are taken as reported in that table, and D and trimming were inferred from the DNA itself. This table holds under 400,000 clones, approximately 91% found once.

This chain connects TRBV2 to TRBJ2-5, with D possibly TRBD1 on 6 matching bases. What was sequenced was PBMCs or T cells enriched from blood (not recorded which). The sequence came from a woman aged 25-40 years who had been exposed to COVID-19. The CDR3 loop reads CASSPQGRETQYF. Written as DNA, the CDR3 is TGTGCCAGCAGCCCACAGGGTCGGGAGACCCAGTACTTC.